The T cell receptor (beta chain) described here comes from a study of cytomegalovirus exposure and HLA in healthy donors. About the research overall: HLA-typed donors were the source of around 77 million unique TCRs held in an early data release.

This CDR3 has 14 amino acids. V was pared by 5 bases and J by 5 bases, with 13 bases between. The germline V gene has CDR1 MNHEY and CDR2 SMNVEV (reference sequence). This clone has a single count. What it recognizes is unknown. Study-level points and caveats: Sequencing depth roughly uniform across donors was assumed in presence/absence analyses.

The PCR made use of 60 Vbeta and 13 Jbeta primers. TCRdb's table, derived via immunoSEQ multiplex PCR, lists solely in-frame clones and lacks some. The profile shows some 130,000 clones, around three quarters of them singletons. The sequence derives from a male donor in good health and CMV-seronegative. The V and J genes are TRBV27 and TRBJ1-5, with D possibly being TRBD1 (5 bases). Sequencing was performed on PBMCs. CDR3 coding DNA: TGTGCCAGCAGTGGTTGGGGGGGAGATCAGCCCCAGCATTTT. It translates to CASSGWGGDQPQHF.